These 9 T cell receptor beta chains were all obtained from the same sample, sequenced in a study of neurological immune-mediated disorders (dated by TCRdb to the late 2010s). Libraries were built with 5' RACE. Sequencing instrument: Illumina HiSeq 2500. In-frame beta chains were kept once TCRdb had trimmed the public reads at Q25 with fastp and called clones with MiXCR. Here each entry gathers all rows of one CDR3 protein and keeps the most common genes and DNA. Recorded for this sample are over 45,000 distinct CDR3 sequences; less than 6% of them occurred a single time. The ten largest account for 1.3% to 1.5% of the sample. Material for sequencing was CD4+ T cells from blood. Source of these receptors: a woman between 18 and 29 years old with multiple sclerosis.

Ten or more counts support this clonotype. This chain connects TRBV7-8 to TRBJ2-3; no clear D. With 4 bases removed from V and 0 bases from J, the gap between germline ends came to 14 bases. The CDR3 contains 16 residues. From germline, CDR1 is SGHVS and CDR2 FQNEAQ. CDR3 sequence reads: CASSSRVRSSTDTQYF. The CDR3, as DNA: TGTGCCAGCAGCTCCCGGGTGAGGTCTAGCACAGATACGCAGTATTTT.

This clonotype was counted many times. The chain employs TRBV7-9 and TRBJ2-2; D is undetermined. The CDR3 loop spans 13 amino acids. V lost 1 base, J lost 3 bases, and 3 bases lay in between. Germline V gives CDR1 SEHNR, CDR2 FQNEAQ (reference sequence). CDR3 sequence: CASSLVDTGELFF. CDR3 coding DNA: TGTGCCAGCAGCTTAGTCGACACCGGGGAGCTGTTTTTT.

This clonotype appeared many times. The genes are TRBV4-1 and TRBJ2-3, with 9 nucleotides matching TRBD2. CDR1 and CDR2 from the germline V gene are MGHRA and YSYEKL. The junction had 9 bases not matched to a gene; V was cut back by 0 bases and J by 2 bases. This CDR3 is built from 18 residues. The CDR3 sequence: CASSQESGGPSNTDTQYF. In DNA, the CDR3 is TGCGCCAGCAGCCAAGAGAGCGGGGGGCCTTCTAACACAGATACGCAGTATTTT.

This clonotype appeared many times. The chain joins TRBV5-1 to TRBJ1-4; D call uncertain. The CDR3 contains 14 residues. The V end was cut by 4 bases, the J end by 3 bases, with 10 bases between. Per germline, CDR1 SGHRS and CDR2 YFSETQ. CDR3: CASSPSWANEKLFF. CDR3 coding DNA: TGCGCCAGCAGCCCCTCGTGGGCTAATGAAAAACTGTTTTTT.

This clonotype was observed at least ten times. The gene calls are TRBV5-1 and TRBJ2-1; 10 bases are shared with TRBD2. Germline values: CDR1 SGHRS, CDR2 YFSETQ. The CDR3 is 14 residues long. V gave up 5 bases and J gave up 4 bases; unmatched junction bases: 3. DNA for the CDR3: TGCGCCAGCAGTGCTAGCGGGGGATACAATGAGCAGTTCTTC. Translated: CASSASGGYNEQFF.

Relative to its sample, this clonotype is medium-sized. This chain uses TRBV5-1 with TRBJ2-3; D uncertain. The CDR3 is 10 amino acids. With 7 bases removed from V and 5 bases from J, the gap between germline ends came to 5 bases. CDR1 SGHRS and CDR2 YFSETQ come from the germline V gene. CDR3 protein: CASGGDTQYF. The CDR3 DNA is TGCGCCAGCGGCGGAGATACGCAGTATTTT.

This clonotype occurred many times. The chain couples TRBV9 to TRBJ2-1; D gene unclear. V was trimmed by 0 bases and J by 7 bases, leaving 11 bases between them. The CDR3 sequence is 14 residues long. CDR1 SGDLS and CDR2 YYNGEE come from the germline V gene. The CDR3 DNA sequence: TGTGCCAGCAGCGTAGCCCCTGCCGTAAATGAGCAGTTCTTC. Amino acid sequence: CASSVAPAVNEQFF.

This clonotype was picked up many times. The V and J genes are TRBV20-1 and TRBJ1-3; no definite D call. The CDR3 spans 13 residues. The V end was cut by 4 bases, the J end by 3 bases, with 10 bases between. CDR1 is DFQATT, CDR2 SNEGSKA, per germline (reference sequence). Here the CDR3 reads CSATKDGGNTIYF. DNA for the CDR3: TGCAGTGCTACCAAGGACGGTGGAAACACCATATATTTT.

This clonotype showed up many times. This chain connects TRBV20-1 to TRBJ2-1, with no clear D. The V end was cut by 6 bases, the J end by 5 bases, with 20 bases between. CDR1 and CDR2 (germline): DFQATT, SNEGSKA (reference sequence). This CDR3 contains 15 residues. CDR3 DNA sequence: TGCAGTGCGGCCGGCGGACCGATAAGGCACAATGAGCAGTTCTTC. Translated, it gives CSAAGGPIRHNEQFF.